Following are 5 T cell receptor beta chains from one sample sequenced in a study of identifying expanded T cells in peripheral blood. Clones were read by immunoSEQ multiplex PCR, and TCRdb kept only the in-frame ones, dropping some. The table records more than 50,000 clones, about 83% of them present only once. What was sequenced was blood. These receptors all stem from a person aged 18 to 70 in good health.

This chain uses TRBV27 with TRBJ2-7; D is perhaps TRBD2 (6 bases). This CDR3 region has 14 residues. Trimming removed 5 bases at V and 4 bases at J, with 15 bases between. Germline loops: CDR1 MNHEY, CDR2 SMNVEV (reference sequence). CDR3 bases: TGTGCCAGCAGTCGCACGGGAGTAAGGTACGAGCAGTACTTC. This translates into CASSRTGVRYEQYF.

This rearrangement joins TRBV9 to TRBJ1-2; unclear D gene. Trimming pared 7 bases from V and 8 bases from J, leaving 21 bases between. Germline V gene data show CDR1 as SGDLS and CDR2 as YYNGEE. The CDR3 is made up of 14 amino acids. The CDR3 here is CASGSRGNGEGYTF. CDR3 nucleotides: TGTGCCAGCGGTAGTCGTGGAAACGGGGAGGGCTACACCTTC.

The chain uses TRBV12-1 and TRBJ1-6; the table's D call TRBD1 went unverified against the DNA. TRBV12-1 is flagged as a pseudogene. The length of the CDR3 is 15 residues. The CDR3 sequence: CASSTRDRGKGPLHF. CDR3 coding DNA: TGTGCCAGCAGCACCAGGGACAGGGGAAAAGGACCCCTCCACTTT.

V gene TRBV2 combines with J gene TRBJ1-1, with 8 bases matching TRBD1. Losses at the gene ends were 6 bases for V and 10 bases for J; bases not matched to a gene: 16. In germline, CDR1 is SNHLY, CDR2 FYNNEI. This CDR3 has 15 residues. CDR3 sequence (DNA): TGTGCCAGCAGGACAATTCGAACAGGGGGGGAGACAGCTTTCTTT. The encoded protein is CASRTIRTGGETAFF.

This clone was observed once. This chain joins TRBV2 and TRBJ1-5, with D possibly being TRBD1 (5 bases). CDR1 is SNHLY, CDR2 FYNNEI, per germline. V was pared by 5 bases and J by 3 bases, with 11 bases between. The CDR3 is 14 residues long. In DNA, the CDR3 is TGTGCCAGCAGTAGGGGCCTAGACAATCAGCCCCAGCATTTT. This codes for CASSRGLDNQPQHF.